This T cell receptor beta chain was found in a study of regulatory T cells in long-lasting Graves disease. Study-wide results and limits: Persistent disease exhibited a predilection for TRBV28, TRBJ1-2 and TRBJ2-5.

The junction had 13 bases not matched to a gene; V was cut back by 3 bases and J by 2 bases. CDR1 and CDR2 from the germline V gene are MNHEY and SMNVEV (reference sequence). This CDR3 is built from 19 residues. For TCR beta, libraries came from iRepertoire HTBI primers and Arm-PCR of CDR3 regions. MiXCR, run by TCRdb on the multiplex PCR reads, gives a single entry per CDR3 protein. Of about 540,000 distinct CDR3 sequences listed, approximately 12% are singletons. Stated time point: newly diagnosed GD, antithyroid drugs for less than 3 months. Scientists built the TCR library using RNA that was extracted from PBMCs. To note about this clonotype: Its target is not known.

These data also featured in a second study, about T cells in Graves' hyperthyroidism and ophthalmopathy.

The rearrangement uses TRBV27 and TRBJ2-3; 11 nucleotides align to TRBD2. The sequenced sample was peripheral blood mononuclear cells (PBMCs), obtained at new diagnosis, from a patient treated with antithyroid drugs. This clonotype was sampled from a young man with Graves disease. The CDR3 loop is CASSFSGPGTSGSTDTQYF. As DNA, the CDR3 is TGTGCCAGCAGTTTTTCAGGACCCGGGACTAGCGGATCCACAGATACGCAGTATTTT.